This T cell receptor beta chain was captured in a study of blood T cell repertoires in COVID-19. Study at large: The cDNA or gDNA used as material had been derived from T cells, B-cell-depleted T cells, or PBMCs.

The V and J ends lost 6 bases and 0 bases, in that order; junction bases with no gene match: 13. This CDR3 spans 18 amino acids. Looked up from germline, CDR1 is MDHEN and CDR2 is SYDVKM. As handled by the study authors: Reference gene primer amplification yielded estimated nucleated cell counts. Sequencing was performed with immunoSEQ multiplex PCR; in TCRdb, only in-frame clones are kept and a portion is missing. D and trimming were read from the DNA, whereas the V and J calls and clone size are those reported in that table. The sample carries roughly 200,000 clones, 80% to 95% recorded once. The chain carries TRBV28 and TRBJ2-1, with 8 bases identical to TRBD1. The source is a middle-aged man with acute or convalescent COVID-19. The source material was peripheral blood. The CDR3 sequence is CASRNRGLETLSYNEQFF. The CDR3 region has the DNA TGTGCCAGCAGAAACAGGGGGTTGGAGACACTCTCCTACAATGAGCAGTTCTTC.